This TCR beta chain is from a study of control samples from healthy donors and cancer patients. Data came from immunoSEQ multiplex PCR; TCRdb stores just in-frame clones and leaves some out. The top ten hold about 6% of the sample, which has about 75,000 clones, 94% seen once. The V gene's germline CDR1 is MGHRA and CDR2 YSYEKL. The CDR3 extends over 16 amino acids. Deletions cut 0 bases from V and 4 bases from J, with 13 bases between. This clone has only one observation. The source material was blood. The clonotype originates from a woman in her thirties or forties in good health. This chain joins TRBV4-1 and TRBJ2-1, with D maybe TRBD1 (6 bases). The CDR3 bases are TGCGCCAGCAGCCAAGAATCAGGGGATGGGTACAATGAGCAGTTCTTC. This encodes CASSQESGDGYNEQFF.